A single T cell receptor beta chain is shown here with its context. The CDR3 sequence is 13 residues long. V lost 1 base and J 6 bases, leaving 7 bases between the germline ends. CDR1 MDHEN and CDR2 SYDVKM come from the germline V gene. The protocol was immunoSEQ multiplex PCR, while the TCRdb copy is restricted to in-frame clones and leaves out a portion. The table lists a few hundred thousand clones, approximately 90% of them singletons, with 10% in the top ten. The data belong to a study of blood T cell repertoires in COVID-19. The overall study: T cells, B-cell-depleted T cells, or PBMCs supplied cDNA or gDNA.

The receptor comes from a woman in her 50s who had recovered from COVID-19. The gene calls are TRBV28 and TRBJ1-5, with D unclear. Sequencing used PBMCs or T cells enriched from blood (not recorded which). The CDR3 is CASSLFVAQPQHF. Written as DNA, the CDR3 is TGTGCCAGCAGTTTATTTGTAGCTCAGCCCCAGCATTTT. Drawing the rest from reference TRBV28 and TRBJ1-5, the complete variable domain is DVKVTQSSRYLVKRTGEKVFLECVQDMDHENMFWYRQDPGLGLRLIYFSYDVKMKEKGDIPEGYSVSREKKERFSLILESASTNQTSMYLCASSLFVAQPQHFGDGTRLSIL.